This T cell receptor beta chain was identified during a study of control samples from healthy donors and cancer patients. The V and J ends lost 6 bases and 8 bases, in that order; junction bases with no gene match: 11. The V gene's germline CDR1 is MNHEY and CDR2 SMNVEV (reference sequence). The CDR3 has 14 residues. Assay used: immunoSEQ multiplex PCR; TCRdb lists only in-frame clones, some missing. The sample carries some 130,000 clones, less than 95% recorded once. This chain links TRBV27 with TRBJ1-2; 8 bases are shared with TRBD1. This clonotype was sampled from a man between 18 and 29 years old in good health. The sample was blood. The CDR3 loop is CASRSIQGAQGYTF. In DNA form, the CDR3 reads TGTGCCAGCAGAAGTATCCAGGGGGCTCAAGGCTACACCTTC.